Listed below are T cell receptor beta chains from one sample, sequenced in a study of identical twins. TCRdb called the 5' RACE reads again in MiXCR, with one record for every CDR3 protein. The sample yields fewer than 650,000 distinct CDR3 sequences, about 7.1% seen once. These data were also filed under a second study, of yellow fever vaccine responses in identical twins.

Sequencing was carried out using PBMCs. These receptors all stem from a woman between 18 and 29 years old in good health. Both conserved end residues are part of each CDR3. A D gene is named only where the DNA matches it firmly. Size is omitted from some rows. Given values are once, few, many or a class for expanded clones.

V gene	J gene	clone size	D gene	CDR3 protein	CDR3 DNA
TRBV20-1	TRBJ2-1	NA	NA	CSARVGPGAYNEQFF	TGCAGTGCTAGAGTGGGACCCGGGGCCTACAATGAGCAGTTCTTC
TRBV5-1	TRBJ1-1	many	NA	CASSFTMNTEAFF	TGCGCCAGCAGCTTCACCATGAACACTGAAGCTTTCTTT
TRBV2	TRBJ2-3	few	TRBD1	CASRRTGLNTQYF	TGTGCCAGCAGGAGGACAGGCTTAAATACGCAGTATTTT
TRBV2	TRBJ2-4	few	NA	CASSSTTRIGKNIQYF	TGTGCCAGCAGTTCAACCACTAGAATAGGCAAAAACATTCAGTACTTC
TRBV5-1	TRBJ2-1	NA	TRBD2	CASSAQRESRDEQFF	TGCGCCAGCAGCGCTCAGCGGGAGAGTAGGGATGAGCAGTTCTTC
TRBV27	TRBJ2-5	NA	NA	CASSLGWASTETQYF	TGTGCCAGCAGTTTAGGCTGGGCTAGCACGGAGACCCAGTACTTC
TRBV7-2	TRBJ2-2	NA	TRBD2	CASSSSGLAGDLGELFF	TGTGCCAGCAGCTCCTCCGGACTAGCGGGAGATTTGGGGGAGCTGTTTTTT
TRBV28	TRBJ1-5	few	TRBD1	CASSFPTGGHQPQHF	TGTGCCAGCAGTTTCCCCACAGGGGGCCATCAGCCCCAGCATTTT
TRBV29-1	TRBJ2-7	NA	TRBD2	CSVAALAGGDEQYF	TGCAGCGTTGCCGCGCTAGCGGGAGGGGACGAGCAGTACTTC
TRBV5-1	TRBJ2-6	few	NA	CASSLGWETGANVLTF	TGCGCCAGCAGCTTGGGTTGGGAAACTGGGGCCAACGTCCTGACTTTC
TRBV6-2/TRBV6-3	TRBJ2-5	few	TRBD2	CASSYMGLAGETQYF	TGTGCCAGCAGTTACATGGGGCTAGCGGGTGAGACCCAGTACTTC
TRBV13	TRBJ1-1	NA	TRBD1	CASSATGTGDTEAFF	TGTGCCAGCAGCGCAACCGGGACAGGGGACACTGAAGCTTTCTTT